This T cell receptor (beta chain) was sequenced in a study of blood T cell repertoires in COVID-19. Overall study context: The United States, Italy and Spain were the sources of the acute and convalescent COVID-19 samples.

V was pared by 5 bases and J by 12 bases, with 20 bases between. Germline loops: CDR1 MNHEY, CDR2 SMNVEV (reference sequence). The CDR3 length is 14 residues. Original processing methods: Estimation of nucleated cell counts was performed using reference gene primer amplification. Some clones are missing from TCRdb's copy, which holds only in-frame ones; the method was immunoSEQ multiplex PCR. The DNA gave D and trimming, while V, J and clone size come from that table. The sample lists about 88,000 clones, around 88% occurring once. Seattle researchers signed up patients amid active infection and tracked them longitudinally.

Source material: peripheral blood. The V and J genes are TRBV27 and TRBJ2-1; perhaps TRBD1 as D (6 bases). This TCR derives from an older woman with COVID-19, enrolled during active disease. The CDR3 here is CASSRGRVGATQFF. CDR3 nucleotide sequence: TGTGCCAGCAGTCGGGGTAGGGTGGGGGCGACGCAGTTCTTC.